The T cell receptor beta chain under discussion was sequenced for a study of T cell changes during pregnancy in multiple sclerosis. Libraries were prepared by immunoSEQ multiplex PCR; TCRdb keeps only in-frame clonotypes and omits some of them. The sample has over 70,000 clones, approximately 89% seen once. CDR3 length: 14 residues. Between the trimmed V and J ends, which lost 5 bases and 5 bases, there was a span of 15 bases. Germline V CDR1 and CDR2: MNHEY, SMNVEV (reference sequence). This material consisted of peripheral blood, taken in the first trimester of pregnancy. The TCR was taken from a female donor in good health, enrolled as a control in a pregnancy study. The V gene is TRBV27, the J gene TRBJ1-1; D may be TRBD1 (5 bases). The CDR3 DNA reads TGTGCCAGCAGTGGGGGAGGGTTAGGGACTGAAGCTTTCTTT. Protein product: CASSGGGLGTEAFF.